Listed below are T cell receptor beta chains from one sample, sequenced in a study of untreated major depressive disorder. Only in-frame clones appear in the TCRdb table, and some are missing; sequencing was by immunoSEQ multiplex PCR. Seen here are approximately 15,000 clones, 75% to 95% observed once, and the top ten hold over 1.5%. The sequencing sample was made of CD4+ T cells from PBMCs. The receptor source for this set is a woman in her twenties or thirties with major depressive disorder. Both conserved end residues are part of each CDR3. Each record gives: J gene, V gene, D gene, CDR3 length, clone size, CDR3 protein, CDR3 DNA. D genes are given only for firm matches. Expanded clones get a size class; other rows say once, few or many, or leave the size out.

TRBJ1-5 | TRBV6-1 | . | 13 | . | CASYRGVGQPQHF | TGTGCCAGTTATCGAGGGGTGGGGCAGCCCCAGCATTTT
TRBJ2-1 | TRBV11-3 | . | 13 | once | CASKVLPGNEQFF | TGTGCCAGCAAGGTCCTCCCTGGCAATGAGCAGTTCTTC
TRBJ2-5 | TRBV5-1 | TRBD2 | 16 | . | CASSLTSSGGQETQYF | TGCGCCAGCAGCTTGACTTCTAGCGGGGGGCAAGAGACCCAGTACTTC
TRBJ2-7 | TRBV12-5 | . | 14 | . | CASGLNVLSYEQYF | TGTGCTAGTGGTTTGAACGTACTTTCCTACGAGCAGTACTTC
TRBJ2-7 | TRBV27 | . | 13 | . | CASSLARGYEQYF | TGTGCCAGCAGTTTAGCCAGGGGATACGAGCAGTACTTC
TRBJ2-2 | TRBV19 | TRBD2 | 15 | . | CAIQAGLDRTGELFF | TGTGCCATCCAAGCGGGGCTCGATCGCACCGGGGAGCTGTTTTTT
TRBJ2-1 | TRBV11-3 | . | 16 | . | CASNRGLASSYNEQFF | TGTGCCAGCAACCGGGGGCTAGCGAGCTCCTACAATGAGCAGTTCTTC
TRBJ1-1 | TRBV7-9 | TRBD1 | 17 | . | CASSPTPGQLMNTEAFF | TGTGCCAGCAGCCCTACCCCGGGACAGCTAATGAACACTGAAGCTTTCTTT
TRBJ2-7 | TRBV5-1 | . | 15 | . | CASSRSSQVGYEQYF | TGCGCCAGCAGCCGAAGTAGCCAAGTCGGCTACGAGCAGTACTTC
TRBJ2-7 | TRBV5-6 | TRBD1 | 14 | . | CASSGRGDRAEQYF | TGTGCCAGCAGCGGCCGAGGGGACAGGGCCGAGCAGTACTTC
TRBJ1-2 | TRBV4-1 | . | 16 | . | CASSSVDMIANYGYTF | TGCGCCAGCAGCAGTGTCGACATGATAGCTAACTATGGCTACACCTTC
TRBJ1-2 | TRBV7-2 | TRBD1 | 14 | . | CASSLGGTGVGYTF | TGTGCCAGCAGCTTAGGGGGGACAGGGGTCGGCTACACCTTC
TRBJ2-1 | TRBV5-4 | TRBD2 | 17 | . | CASSPIIPSGQVYEQFF | TGTGCCAGCAGCCCCATCATCCCTAGCGGGCAAGTATATGAGCAGTTCTTC
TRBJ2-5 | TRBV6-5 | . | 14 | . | CASSWDEVAETQYF | TGTGCCAGCAGTTGGGACGAGGTGGCAGAGACCCAGTACTTC
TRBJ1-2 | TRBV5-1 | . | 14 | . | CASSLDGVGGGYTF | TGCGCCAGCAGCTTGGACGGGGTTGGGGGTGGCTACACCTTC
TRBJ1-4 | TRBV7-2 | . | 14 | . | CASSPVVGDEKLFF | TGTGCCAGCAGCCCGGTTGTGGGAGATGAAAAACTGTTTTTT
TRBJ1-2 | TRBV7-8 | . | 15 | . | CASTFRPGRDYGYTF | TGTGCCAGCACCTTCAGACCGGGGAGGGACTATGGCTACACCTTC
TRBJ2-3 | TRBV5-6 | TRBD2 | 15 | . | CASSFQPTSVDTQYF | TGTGCCAGCAGCTTCCAACCGACTAGCGTCGATACGCAGTATTTT
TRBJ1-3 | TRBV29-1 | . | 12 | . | CSIADSGNTIYF | TGCAGCATTGCGGACTCTGGAAACACCATATATTTT
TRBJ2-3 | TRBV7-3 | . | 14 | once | CASSLTGAADTQYF | TGTGCCAGCAGCTTAACGGGAGCAGCAGATACGCAGTATTTT
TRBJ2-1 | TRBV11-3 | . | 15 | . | CASSLTSLGDNEQFF | TGTGCCAGCAGCTTAACATCCCTGGGGGACAATGAGCAGTTCTTC
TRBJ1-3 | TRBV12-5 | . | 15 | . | CASGLSSGAGNTIYF | TGTGCTAGTGGTTTGTCATCAGGGGCAGGAAACACCATATATTTT
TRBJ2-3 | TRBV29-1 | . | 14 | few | CSVSQGGGADTQYF | TGCAGCGTTTCACAGGGTGGAGGCGCAGATACGCAGTATTTT
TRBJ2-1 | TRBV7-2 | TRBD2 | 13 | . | CASSFRTSDEQFF | TGTGCCAGCAGCTTCCGGACTAGCGATGAGCAGTTCTTC
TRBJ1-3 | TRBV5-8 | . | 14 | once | CASSLDLSGNTIYF | TGTGCCAGCAGCCTCGACCTCTCTGGAAACACCATATATTTT
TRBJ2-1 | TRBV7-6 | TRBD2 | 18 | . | CASSRYASAGGPFNEQFF | TGTGCCAGCAGCAGATACGCGTCCGCGGGAGGGCCGTTCAATGAGCAGTTCTTC
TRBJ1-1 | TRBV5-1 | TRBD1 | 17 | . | CASSARQGPDMNTEAFF | TGCGCCAGCAGCGCAAGACAGGGTCCGGACATGAACACTGAAGCTTTCTTT
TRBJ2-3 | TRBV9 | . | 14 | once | CASSLDTRTDTQYF | TGTGCCAGCAGCCTCGACACTAGAACAGATACGCAGTATTTT
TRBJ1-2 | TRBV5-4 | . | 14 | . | CASSLAGRVYGYTF | TGTGCCAGCAGCTTGGCCGGTAGGGTCTATGGCTACACCTTC
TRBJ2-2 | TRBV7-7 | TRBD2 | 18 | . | CASSLGPIAGPIVGELFF | TGTGCCAGCAGCTTAGGTCCGATAGCGGGACCAATTGTCGGGGAGCTGTTTTTT
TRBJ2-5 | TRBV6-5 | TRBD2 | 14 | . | CASSYGRAGETQYF | TGTGCCAGCAGTTACGGGAGGGCGGGTGAGACCCAGTACTTC
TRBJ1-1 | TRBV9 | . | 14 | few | CASSSHPTDTEAFF | TGTGCCAGCAGCTCCCACCCGACGGACACTGAAGCTTTCTTT
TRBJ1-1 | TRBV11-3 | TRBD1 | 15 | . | CASSPGQGAGTEAFF | TGTGCCAGCAGCCCCGGACAGGGGGCTGGGACTGAAGCTTTCTTT
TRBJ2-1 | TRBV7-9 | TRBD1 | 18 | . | CASGSGTGGLVGYNEQFF | TGTGCCAGCGGATCCGGGACAGGGGGCTTGGTTGGGTACAATGAGCAGTTCTTC
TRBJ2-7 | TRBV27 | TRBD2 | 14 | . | CASSRERGSYEQYF | TGTGCCAGCAGTAGAGAGCGGGGCTCCTACGAGCAGTACTTC
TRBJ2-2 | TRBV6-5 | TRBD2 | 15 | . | CASRTGGNRVRELFF | TGTGCCAGCAGAACCGGGGGGAATCGGGTGAGGGAGCTGTTTTTT
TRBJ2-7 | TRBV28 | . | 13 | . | CASLGTPSYEQYF | TGTGCCAGCCTAGGGACTCCCTCCTACGAGCAGTACTTC
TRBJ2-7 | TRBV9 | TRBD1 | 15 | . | CASSVAGQGALEQYF | TGTGCCAGCAGCGTAGCGGGACAGGGGGCGCTTGAGCAGTACTTC
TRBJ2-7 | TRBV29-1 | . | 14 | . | CSFIRGALFHEQYF | TGCAGCTTTATACGGGGGGCCCTGTTCCACGAGCAGTACTTC
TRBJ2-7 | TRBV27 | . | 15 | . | CASSFGGRTSYEQYF | TGTGCCAGCAGTTTCGGCGGCAGGACCTCCTACGAGCAGTACTTC
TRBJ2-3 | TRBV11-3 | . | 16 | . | CASSLEGTASTDTQYF | TGTGCCAGCAGCCTCGAGGGGACCGCTAGCACAGATACGCAGTATTTT
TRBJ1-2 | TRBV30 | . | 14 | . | CAWTGALKDYGYTF | TGTGCCTGGACTGGGGCCCTCAAGGACTATGGCTACACCTTC
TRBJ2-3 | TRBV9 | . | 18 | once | CASSVGGGSGIGTDTQYF | TGTGCCAGCAGCGTAGGTGGGGGTAGCGGCATCGGTACAGATACGCAGTATTTT
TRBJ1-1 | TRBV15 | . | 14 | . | CATSRDTRNTEAFF | TGTGCCACCAGCAGAGATACCCGAAACACTGAAGCTTTCTTT
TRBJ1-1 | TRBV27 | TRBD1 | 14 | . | CASSLSTGYTEAFF | TGTGCCAGCAGTTTATCGACAGGGTACACTGAAGCTTTCTTT
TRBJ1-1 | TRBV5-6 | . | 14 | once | CASSLGQRRTEAFF | TGTGCCAGCAGCTTGGGGCAGAGGAGGACTGAAGCTTTCTTT
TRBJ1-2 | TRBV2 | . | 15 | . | CASSVDSDSFYGYTF | TGTGCCAGCAGTGTAGACTCCGACTCGTTTTATGGCTACACCTTC
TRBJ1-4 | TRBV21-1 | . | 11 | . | CASRDGVKLFF | TGTGCCAGCAGGGACGGCGTAAAACTGTTTTTT
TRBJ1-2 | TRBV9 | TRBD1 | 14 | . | CASSVAQGDYGYTF | TGTGCCAGCAGCGTAGCTCAGGGGGACTATGGCTACACCTTC
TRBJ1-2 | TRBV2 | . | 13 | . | CASSPANNYGYTF | TGTGCCAGCTCTCCTGCAAATAACTATGGCTACACCTTC
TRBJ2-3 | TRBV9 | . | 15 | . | CASSPWPLRDDTQYF | TGTGCCAGCAGCCCCTGGCCCCTTCGTGACGATACGCAGTATTTT
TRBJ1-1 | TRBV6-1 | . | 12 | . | CASRGGNTEAFF | TGTGCCAGCAGGGGAGGGAACACTGAAGCTTTCTTT
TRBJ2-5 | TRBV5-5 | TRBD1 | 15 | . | CASSLLADRGETQYF | TGTGCCAGCAGCCTTTTAGCTGACAGGGGGGAGACCCAGTACTTC
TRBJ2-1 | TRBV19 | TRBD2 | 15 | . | CASSMGLAGGSEQFF | TGTGCCAGTAGTATGGGCCTAGCGGGAGGAAGTGAGCAGTTCTTC
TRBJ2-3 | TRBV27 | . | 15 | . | CASSLTGLRTDTQYF | TGTGCCAGCAGTCTGACAGGTTTAAGAACAGATACGCAGTATTTT
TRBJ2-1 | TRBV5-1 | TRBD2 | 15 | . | CASSGDGRGYNEQFF | TGCGCCAGCAGCGGGGACGGGCGGGGGTACAATGAGCAGTTCTTC
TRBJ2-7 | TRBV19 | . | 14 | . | CASSTGRGDYEQYF | TGTGCCAGTAGCACAGGCCGTGGGGACTACGAGCAGTACTTC
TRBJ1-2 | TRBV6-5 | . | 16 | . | CASSYLVDSPIGGYTF | TGTGCCAGCAGTTACCTTGTGGACAGTCCCATAGGGGGCTACACCTTC